This T cell receptor beta chain was documented in a study of shared clonotypes between healthy human individuals. Original data processing: Filtering differed because ImmunoSEQ produced junction-only sequences that carried no quality scores. This table comes from immunoSEQ multiplex PCR, and its TCRdb copy is limited to in-frame clones, with some not included. V, J and clone size reflect that table, while D and trimming were determined from the DNA. The sample has about 2 million clones, about 95% seen once. From germline, CDR1 is SGHRS and CDR2 YFSETQ. Trimming took off 1 base at V and 2 bases at J, with 13 bases between the two ends. The CDR3 spans 16 residues. This clone was seen once. CD8 cells regarded as naive lacked CD45RO, were positively chosen for CCR7, and omitted terminally differentiated effector memory CD45RA+ cells.

This clonotype originated in a man between 18 and 29 years old in good health. The gene calls are TRBV5-1 and TRBJ2-1; D might be TRBD1 (6 bases). Sequenced: naive CD8+ T cells sorted from blood. CDR3 sequence: CASSLFPGVAYNEQFF. The CDR3 nucleotides are TGCGCCAGCAGCTTGTTTCCAGGGGTGGCCTACAATGAGCAGTTCTTC.